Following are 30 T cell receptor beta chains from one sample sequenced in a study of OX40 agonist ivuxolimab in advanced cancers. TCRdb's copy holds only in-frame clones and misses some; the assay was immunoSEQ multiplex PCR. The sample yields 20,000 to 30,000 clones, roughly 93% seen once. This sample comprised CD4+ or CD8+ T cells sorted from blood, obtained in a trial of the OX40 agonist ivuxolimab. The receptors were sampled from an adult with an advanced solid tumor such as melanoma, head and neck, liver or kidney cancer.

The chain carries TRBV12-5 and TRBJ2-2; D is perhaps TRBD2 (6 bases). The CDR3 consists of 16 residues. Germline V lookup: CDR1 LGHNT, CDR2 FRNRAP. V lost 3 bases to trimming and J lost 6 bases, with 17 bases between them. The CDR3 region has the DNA TGTGCTAGTGGTTTTTCTGTCCGGGAGTGGCCCGGGGAGCTGTTTTTT. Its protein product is CASGFSVREWPGELFF.

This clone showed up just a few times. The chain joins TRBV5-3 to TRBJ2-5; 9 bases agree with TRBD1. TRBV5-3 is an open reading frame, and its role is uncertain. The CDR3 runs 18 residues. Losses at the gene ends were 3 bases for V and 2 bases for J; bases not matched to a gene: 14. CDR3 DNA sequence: TGTGCCAGAAGCTCCAAGTCCTCGGGACAGGGACCACAAGAGACCCAGTACTTC. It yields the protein CARSSKSSGQGPQETQYF.

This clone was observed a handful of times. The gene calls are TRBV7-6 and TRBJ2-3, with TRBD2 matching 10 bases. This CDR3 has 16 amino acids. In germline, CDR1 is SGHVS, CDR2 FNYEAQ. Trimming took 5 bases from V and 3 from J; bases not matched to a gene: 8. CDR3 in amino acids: CASSPFLAGETDTQYF. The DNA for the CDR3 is TGTGCCAGCAGCCCCTTCCTAGCGGGAGAAACAGATACGCAGTATTTT. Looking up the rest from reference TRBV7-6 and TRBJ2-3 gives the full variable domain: GAGVSQSPRYKVTKRGQDVALRCDPISGHVSLYWYRQALGQGPEFLTYFNYEAQQDKSGLPNDRFSAERPEGSISTLTIQRTEQRDSAMYRCASSPFLAGETDTQYFGPGTRLTVL.

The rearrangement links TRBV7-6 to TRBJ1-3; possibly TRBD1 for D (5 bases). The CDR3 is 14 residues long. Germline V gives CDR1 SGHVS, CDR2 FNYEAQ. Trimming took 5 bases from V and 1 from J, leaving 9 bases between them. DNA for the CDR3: TGTGCCAGCAGCCCGGGGGAGTCTGGAAACACCATATATTTT. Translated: CASSPGESGNTIYF.

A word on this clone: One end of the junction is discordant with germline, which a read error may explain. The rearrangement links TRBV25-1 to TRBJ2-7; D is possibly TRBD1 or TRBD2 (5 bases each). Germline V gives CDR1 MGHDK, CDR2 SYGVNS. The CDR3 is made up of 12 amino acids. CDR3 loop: CVSSGGPHEQYF. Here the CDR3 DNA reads TGTGTCAGCAGTGGGGGACCCCACGAGCAGTACTTC.

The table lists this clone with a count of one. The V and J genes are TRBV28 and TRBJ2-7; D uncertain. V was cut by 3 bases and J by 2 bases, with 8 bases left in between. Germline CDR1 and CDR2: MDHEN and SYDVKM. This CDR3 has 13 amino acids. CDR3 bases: TGTGCCAGCAGTTTCGGAAATCCCTACGAGCAGTACTTC. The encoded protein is CASSFGNPYEQYF.

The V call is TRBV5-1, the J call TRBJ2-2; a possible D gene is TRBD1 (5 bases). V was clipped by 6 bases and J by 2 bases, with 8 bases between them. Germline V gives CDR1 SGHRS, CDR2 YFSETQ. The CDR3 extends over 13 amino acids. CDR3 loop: CASTTENTGELFF. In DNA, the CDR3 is TGCGCCAGCACGACAGAAAACACCGGGGAGCTGTTTTTT.

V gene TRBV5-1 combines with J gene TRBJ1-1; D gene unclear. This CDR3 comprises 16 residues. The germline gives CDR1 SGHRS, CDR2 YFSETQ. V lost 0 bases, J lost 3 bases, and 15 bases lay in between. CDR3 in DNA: TGCGCCAGCAGCTTGGGGCTGACCGGTCCCCACACTGAAGCTTTCTTT. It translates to CASSLGLTGPHTEAFF.

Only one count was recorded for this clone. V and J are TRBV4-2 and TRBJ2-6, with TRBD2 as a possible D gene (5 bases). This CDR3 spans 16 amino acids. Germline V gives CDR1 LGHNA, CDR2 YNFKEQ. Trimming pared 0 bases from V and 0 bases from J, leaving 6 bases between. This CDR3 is CASSQEAGSGANVLTF. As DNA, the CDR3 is TGTGCCAGCAGCCAAGAGGCGGGCTCTGGGGCCAACGTCCTGACTTTC.

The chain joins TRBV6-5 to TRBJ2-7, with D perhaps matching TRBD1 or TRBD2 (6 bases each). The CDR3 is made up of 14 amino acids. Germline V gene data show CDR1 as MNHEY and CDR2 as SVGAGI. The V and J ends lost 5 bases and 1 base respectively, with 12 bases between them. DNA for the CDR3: TGTGCCAGCAGTCGGGGGCTTCCATCCTACGAGCAGTACTTC. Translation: CASSRGLPSYEQYF.

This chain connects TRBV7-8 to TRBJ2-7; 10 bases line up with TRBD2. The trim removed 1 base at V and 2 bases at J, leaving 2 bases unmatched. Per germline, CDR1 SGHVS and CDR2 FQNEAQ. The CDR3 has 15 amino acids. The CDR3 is CASSLDTSGAYEQYF. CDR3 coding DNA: TGTGCCAGCAGCTTAGACACTAGCGGGGCCTACGAGCAGTACTTC.

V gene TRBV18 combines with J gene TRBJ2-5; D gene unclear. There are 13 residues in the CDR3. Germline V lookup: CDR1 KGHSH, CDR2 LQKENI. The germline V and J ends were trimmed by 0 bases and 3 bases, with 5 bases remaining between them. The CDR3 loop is CASSPPMKETQYF. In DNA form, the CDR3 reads TGTGCCAGCTCACCACCGATGAAAGAGACCCAGTACTTC.

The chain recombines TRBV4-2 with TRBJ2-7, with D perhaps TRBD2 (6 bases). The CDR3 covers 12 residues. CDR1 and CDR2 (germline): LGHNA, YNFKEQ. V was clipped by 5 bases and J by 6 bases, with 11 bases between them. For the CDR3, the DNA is TGTGCCAGCAGCTTGGGCGGGGTCGAGCAGTACTTC. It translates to CASSLGGVEQYF.

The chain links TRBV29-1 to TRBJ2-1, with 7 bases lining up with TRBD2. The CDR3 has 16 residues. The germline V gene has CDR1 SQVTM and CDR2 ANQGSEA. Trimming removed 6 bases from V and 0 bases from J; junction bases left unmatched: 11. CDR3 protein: CSVDTTSAYSYNEQFF. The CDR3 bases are TGCAGCGTGGATACAACTAGCGCTTACTCCTACAATGAGCAGTTCTTC.

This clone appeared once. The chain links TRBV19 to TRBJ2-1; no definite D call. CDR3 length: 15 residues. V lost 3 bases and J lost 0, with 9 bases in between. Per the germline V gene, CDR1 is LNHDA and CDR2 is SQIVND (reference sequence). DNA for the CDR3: TGTGCCAGTAGTATGTACCTACCCTCCTACAATGAGCAGTTCTTC. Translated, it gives CASSMYLPSYNEQFF. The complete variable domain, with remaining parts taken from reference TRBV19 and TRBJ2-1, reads DGGITQSPKYLFRKEGQNVTLSCEQNLNHDAMYWYRQDPGQGLRLIYYSQIVNDFQKGDIAEGYSVSREKKESFPLTVTSAQKNPTAFYLCASSMYLPSYNEQFFGPGTRLTVL.

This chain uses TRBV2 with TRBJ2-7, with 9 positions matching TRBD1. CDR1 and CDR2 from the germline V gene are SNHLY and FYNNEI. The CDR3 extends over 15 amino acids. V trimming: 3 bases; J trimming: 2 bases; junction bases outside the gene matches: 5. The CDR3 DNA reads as TGTGCCAGCAGTGAGAACAGGGGGCCCGCCTACGAGCAGTACTTC. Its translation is CASSENRGPAYEQYF.

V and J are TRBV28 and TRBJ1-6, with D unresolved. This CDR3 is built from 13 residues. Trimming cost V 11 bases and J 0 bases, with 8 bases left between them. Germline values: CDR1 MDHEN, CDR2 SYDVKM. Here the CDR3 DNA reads TGTGCCTCAGGAACCTCCTATAATTCACCCCTCCACTTT. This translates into CASGTSYNSPLHF. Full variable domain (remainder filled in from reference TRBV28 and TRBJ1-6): DVKVTQSSRYLVKRTGEKVFLECVQDMDHENMFWYRQDPGLGLRLIYFSYDVKMKEKGDIPEGYSVSREKKERFSLILESASTNQTSMYLCASGTSYNSPLHFGNGTRLTVT.

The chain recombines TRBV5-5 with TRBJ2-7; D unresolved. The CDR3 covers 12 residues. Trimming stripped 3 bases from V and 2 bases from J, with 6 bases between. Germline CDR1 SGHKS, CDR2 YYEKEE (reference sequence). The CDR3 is CASSYGPYEQYF. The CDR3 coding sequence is TGTGCCAGCAGCTACGGACCCTACGAGCAGTACTTC.

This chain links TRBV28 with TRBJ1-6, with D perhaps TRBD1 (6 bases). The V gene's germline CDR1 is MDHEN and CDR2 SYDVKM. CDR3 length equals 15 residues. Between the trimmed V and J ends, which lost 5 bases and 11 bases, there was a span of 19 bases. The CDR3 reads CASSLPEGVIAPLHF. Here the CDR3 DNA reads TGTGCCAGCAGTCTCCCGGAGGGGGTGATAGCACCCCTCCACTTT.

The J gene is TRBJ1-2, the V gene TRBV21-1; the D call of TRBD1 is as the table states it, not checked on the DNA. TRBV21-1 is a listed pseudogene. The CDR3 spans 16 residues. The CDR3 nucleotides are TGTGCCAGCAGCTCCCAGGGAGACAGGGGGCTCGATGGCTACACCTTC. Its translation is CASSSQGDRGLDGYTF.

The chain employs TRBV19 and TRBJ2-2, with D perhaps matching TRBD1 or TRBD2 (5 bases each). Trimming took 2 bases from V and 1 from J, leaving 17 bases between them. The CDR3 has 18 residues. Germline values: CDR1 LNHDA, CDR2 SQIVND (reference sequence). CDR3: CASSINQRQGRNTGELFF. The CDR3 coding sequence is TGTGCCAGTAGTATAAACCAAAGGCAGGGACGGAACACCGGGGAGCTGTTTTTT.

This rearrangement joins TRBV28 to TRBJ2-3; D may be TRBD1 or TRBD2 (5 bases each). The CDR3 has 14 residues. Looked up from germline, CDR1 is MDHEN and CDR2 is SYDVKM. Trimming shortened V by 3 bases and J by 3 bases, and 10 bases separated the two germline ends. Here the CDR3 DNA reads TGTGCCAGCAGTTTTGGGGGTGTTACAGATACGCAGTATTTT. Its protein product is CASSFGGVTDTQYF.

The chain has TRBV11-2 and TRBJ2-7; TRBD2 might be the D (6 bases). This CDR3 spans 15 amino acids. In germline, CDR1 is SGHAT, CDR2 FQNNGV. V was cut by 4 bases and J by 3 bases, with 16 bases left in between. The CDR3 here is CASSYSIGGSYEQYF. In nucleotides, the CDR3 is TGTGCCAGCAGCTATTCTATCGGGGGAAGCTACGAGCAGTACTTC.

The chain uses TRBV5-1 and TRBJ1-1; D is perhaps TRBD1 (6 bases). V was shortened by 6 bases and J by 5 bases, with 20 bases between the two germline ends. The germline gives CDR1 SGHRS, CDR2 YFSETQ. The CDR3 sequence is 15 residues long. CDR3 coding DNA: TGCGCCAGCACCACCGGGGCGGTCACAGGGACTGAAGCTTTCTTT. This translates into CASTTGAVTGTEAFF.

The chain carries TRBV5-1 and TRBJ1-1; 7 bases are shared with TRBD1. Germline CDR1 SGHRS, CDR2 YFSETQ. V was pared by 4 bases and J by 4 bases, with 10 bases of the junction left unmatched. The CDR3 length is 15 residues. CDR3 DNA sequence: TGCGCCAGCAGCGCTGGACCAGGGACAGCCACTGAAGCTTTCTTT. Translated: CASSAGPGTATEAFF.

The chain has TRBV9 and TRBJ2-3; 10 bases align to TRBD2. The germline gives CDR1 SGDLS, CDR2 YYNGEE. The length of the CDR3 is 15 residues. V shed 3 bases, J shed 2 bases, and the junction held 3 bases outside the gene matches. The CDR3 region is CASSDGTSATDTQYF. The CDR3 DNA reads TGTGCCAGCAGCGACGGGACTAGCGCCACAGATACGCAGTATTTT.

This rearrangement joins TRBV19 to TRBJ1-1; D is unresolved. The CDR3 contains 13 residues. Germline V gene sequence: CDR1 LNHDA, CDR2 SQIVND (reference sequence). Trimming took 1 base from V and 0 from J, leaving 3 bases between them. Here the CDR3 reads CASSIALNTEAFF. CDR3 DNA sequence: TGTGCCAGTAGTATAGCCCTGAACACTGAAGCTTTCTTT.

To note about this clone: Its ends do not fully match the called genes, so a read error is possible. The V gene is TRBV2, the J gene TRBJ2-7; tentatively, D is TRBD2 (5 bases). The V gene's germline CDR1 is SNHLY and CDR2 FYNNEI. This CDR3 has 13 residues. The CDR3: CASSEADYPVRNF. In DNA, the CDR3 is TGTGCCAGCAGTGAAGCCGACTACCCGGTTCGAAACTTC.

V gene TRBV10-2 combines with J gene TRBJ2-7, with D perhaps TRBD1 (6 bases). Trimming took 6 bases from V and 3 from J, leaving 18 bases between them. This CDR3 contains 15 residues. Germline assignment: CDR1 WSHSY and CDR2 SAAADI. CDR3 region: CASSPVSRGNYEQYF. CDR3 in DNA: TGCGCCAGCAGCCCGGTCAGCAGGGGAAACTACGAGCAGTACTTC.

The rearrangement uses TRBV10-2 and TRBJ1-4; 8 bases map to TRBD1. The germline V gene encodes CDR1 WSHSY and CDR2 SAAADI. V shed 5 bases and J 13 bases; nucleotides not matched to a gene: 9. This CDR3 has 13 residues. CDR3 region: CASSIGQGPILFF. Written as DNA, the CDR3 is TGCGCCAGCAGTATTGGACAGGGACCAATACTGTTTTTT.